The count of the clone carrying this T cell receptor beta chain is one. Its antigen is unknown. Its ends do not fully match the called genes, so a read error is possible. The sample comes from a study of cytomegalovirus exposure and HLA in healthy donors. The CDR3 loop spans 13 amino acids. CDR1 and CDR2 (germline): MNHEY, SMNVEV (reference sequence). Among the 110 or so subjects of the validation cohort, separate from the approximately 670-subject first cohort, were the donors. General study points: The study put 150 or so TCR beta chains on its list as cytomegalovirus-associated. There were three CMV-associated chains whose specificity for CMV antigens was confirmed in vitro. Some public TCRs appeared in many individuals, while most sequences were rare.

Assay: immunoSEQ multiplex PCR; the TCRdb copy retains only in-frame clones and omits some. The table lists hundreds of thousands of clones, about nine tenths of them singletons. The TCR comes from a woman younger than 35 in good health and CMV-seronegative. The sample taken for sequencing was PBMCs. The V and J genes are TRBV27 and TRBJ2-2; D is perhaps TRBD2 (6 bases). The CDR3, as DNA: TGTGCCAGCAGTTCCACTCTCACCGGGGGGCTGTTTTTT. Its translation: CASSSTLTGGLFF.